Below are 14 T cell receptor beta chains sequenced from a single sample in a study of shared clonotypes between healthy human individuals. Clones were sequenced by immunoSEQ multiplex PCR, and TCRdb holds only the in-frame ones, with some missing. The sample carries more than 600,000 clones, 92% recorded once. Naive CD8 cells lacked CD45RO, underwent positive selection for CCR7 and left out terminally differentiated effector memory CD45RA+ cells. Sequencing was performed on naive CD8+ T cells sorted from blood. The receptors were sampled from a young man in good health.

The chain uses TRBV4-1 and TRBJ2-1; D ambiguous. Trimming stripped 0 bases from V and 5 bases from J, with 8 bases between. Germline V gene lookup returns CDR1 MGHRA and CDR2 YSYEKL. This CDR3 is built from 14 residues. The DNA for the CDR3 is TGCGCCAGCAGCCAAGATTGGACCGACAATGAGCAGTTCTTC. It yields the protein CASSQDWTDNEQFF.

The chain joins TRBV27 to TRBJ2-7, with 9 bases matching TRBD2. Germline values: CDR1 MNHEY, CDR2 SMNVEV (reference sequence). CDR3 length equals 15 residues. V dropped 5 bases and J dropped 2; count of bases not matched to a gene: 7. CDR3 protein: CASSVELAGAYEQYF. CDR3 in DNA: TGTGCCAGCAGTGTAGAGTTAGCGGGAGCCTACGAGCAGTACTTC.

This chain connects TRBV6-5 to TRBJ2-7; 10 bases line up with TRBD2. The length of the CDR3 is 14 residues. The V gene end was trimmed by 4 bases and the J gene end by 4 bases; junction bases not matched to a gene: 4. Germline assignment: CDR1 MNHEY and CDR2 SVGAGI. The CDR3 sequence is CASSSASGSYEQYF. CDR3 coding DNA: TGTGCCAGCAGTTCAGCTAGCGGGAGTTACGAGCAGTACTTC.

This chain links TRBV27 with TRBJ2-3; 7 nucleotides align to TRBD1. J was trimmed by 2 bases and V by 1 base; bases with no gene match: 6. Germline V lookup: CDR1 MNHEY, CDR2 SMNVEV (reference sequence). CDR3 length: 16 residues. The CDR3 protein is CASSLYAGGITDTQYF. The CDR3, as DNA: TGTGCCAGCAGTTTATATGCAGGGGGTATCACAGATACGCAGTATTTT.

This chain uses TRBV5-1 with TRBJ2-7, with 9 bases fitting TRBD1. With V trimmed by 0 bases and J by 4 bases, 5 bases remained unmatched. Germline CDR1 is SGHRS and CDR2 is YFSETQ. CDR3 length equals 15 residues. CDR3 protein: CASSLGTGGAYEQYF. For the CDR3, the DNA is TGCGCCAGCAGCTTGGGAACAGGGGGCGCGTACGAGCAGTACTTC.

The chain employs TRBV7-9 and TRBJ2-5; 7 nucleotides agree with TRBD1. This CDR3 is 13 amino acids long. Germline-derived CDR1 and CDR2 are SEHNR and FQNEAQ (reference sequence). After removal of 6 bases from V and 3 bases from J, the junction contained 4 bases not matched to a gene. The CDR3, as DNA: TGTGCCAGCAGACTCGGGACAGAAGAGACCCAGTACTTC. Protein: CASRLGTEETQYF. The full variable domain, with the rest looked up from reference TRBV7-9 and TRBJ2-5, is DTGVSQNPRHKITKRGQNVTFRCDPISEHNRLYWYRQTLGQGPEFLTYFQNEAQLEKSRLLSDRFSAERPKGSFSTLEIQRTEQGDSAMYLCASRLGTEETQYFGPGTRLLVL.

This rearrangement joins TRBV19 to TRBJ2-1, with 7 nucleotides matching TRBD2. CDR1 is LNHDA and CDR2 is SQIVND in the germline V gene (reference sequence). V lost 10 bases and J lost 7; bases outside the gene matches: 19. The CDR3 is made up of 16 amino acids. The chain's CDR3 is CATQTYDYPGGNEQFF. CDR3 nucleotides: TGTGCCACCCAAACCTACGACTACCCCGGGGGGAATGAGCAGTTCTTC.

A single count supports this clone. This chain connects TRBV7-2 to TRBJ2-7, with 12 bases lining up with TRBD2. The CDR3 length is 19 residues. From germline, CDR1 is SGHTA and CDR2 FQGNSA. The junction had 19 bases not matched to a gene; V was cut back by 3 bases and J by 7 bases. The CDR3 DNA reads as TGTGCCAGCAGCTTTCCGAAGACTAGCGGGAGACGTTTGCCGGGGGAGCAGTACTTC. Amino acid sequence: CASSFPKTSGRRLPGEQYF.

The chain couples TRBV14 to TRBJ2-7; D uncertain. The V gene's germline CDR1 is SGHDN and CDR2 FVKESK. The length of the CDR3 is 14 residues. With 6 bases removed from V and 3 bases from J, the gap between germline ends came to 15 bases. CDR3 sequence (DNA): TGTGCCAGCAGTTCTCGGCAGTGGGACTACGAGCAGTACTTC. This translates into CASSSRQWDYEQYF. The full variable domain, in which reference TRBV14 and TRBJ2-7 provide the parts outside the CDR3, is EAGVTQFPSHSVIEKGQTVTLRCDPISGHDNLYWYRRVMGKEIKFLLHFVKESKQDESGMPNNRFLAERTGGTYSTLKVQPAELEDSGVYFCASSSRQWDYEQYFGPGTRLTVT.

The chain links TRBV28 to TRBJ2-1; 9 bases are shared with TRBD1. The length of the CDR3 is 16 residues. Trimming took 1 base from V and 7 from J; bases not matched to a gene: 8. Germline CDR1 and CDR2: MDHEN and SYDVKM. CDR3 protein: CASSLSGTGRKNEQFF. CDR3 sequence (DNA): TGTGCCAGCAGTTTATCCGGGACAGGGAGGAAGAATGAGCAGTTCTTC.

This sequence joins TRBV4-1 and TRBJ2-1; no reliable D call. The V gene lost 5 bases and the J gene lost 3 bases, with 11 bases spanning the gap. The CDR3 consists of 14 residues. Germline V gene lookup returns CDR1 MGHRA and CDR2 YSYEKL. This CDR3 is CASSTDVGYNEQFF. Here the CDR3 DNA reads TGCGCCAGCAGCACCGACGTGGGCTACAATGAGCAGTTCTTC.

This CDR3 is CASSEDRYTDTQYF. CDR3 coding DNA: TGTGCCAGCAGTGAGGACCGATACACAGATACGCAGTATTTT. V gene TRBV7-3 combines with J gene TRBJ2-3, with D uncertain. The CDR3 sequence is 14 residues long. Trimming took off 6 bases at V and 2 bases at J, with 12 bases between the two ends. Germline CDR1 is SGHTA and CDR2 is FQGTGA.

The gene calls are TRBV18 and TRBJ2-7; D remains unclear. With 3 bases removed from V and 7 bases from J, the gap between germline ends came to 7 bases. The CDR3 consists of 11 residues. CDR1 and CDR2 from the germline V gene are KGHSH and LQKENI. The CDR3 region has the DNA TGTGCCAGCTCACCCGCGGCGGAGCAGTACTTC. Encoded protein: CASSPAAEQYF.

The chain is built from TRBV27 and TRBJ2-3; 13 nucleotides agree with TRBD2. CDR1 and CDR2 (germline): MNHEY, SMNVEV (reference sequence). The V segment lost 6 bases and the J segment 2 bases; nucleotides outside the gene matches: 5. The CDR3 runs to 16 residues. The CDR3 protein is CASSEGTSGITDTQYF. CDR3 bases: TGTGCCAGCAGCGAGGGGACTAGCGGGATCACAGATACGCAGTATTTT.